What follows is one T cell receptor beta chain and its context. V lost 6 bases to trimming and J lost 13 bases; unmatched junction nucleotides: 8. Germline V lookup: CDR1 MGHDK, CDR2 SYGVNS. The CDR3 contains 11 residues. This entry comes from a study of blood T cell repertoires in COVID-19. Across the whole study: COVID-19 samples collected from the United States, Italy and Spain covered acute and convalescent phases. The analysed material was cDNA or gDNA that came from T cells, B-cell-depleted T cells, or PBMCs.

In the study's own analysis: Nucleated cell counts were estimated from reference gene primer amplification. Sequencing used immunoSEQ multiplex PCR; TCRdb keeps in-frame clones, though not all of them. That table supplies the V and J calls and clone size; D and trimming were determined from the DNA. The sample includes some 99,000 clones, about four fifths of them seen just once. The chain carries TRBV25-1 and TRBJ2-5; TRBD2 agrees at 7 bases. The receptor comes from a man between 65 and 80 years old with acute or convalescent COVID-19. The material sequenced was peripheral blood. Here the CDR3 DNA reads TGTGCCAGCAGAAAAGGACTAGTAAGGTACTTC. Its protein is CASRKGLVRYF.